What follows are 3 T cell receptor beta chains derived from one specimen sequenced in a study of blood T cells in healthy people across ages. Primers used in a second PCR of about 7 to 12 cycles were a sample-barcoded 5' primer and a J-beta primer mix. Using its own MiXCR run on the 5' RACE reads, TCRdb lists one record per CDR3 protein. The table includes more than 1.4 million distinct CDR3 sequences, approximately 40% detected once. Sequenced sample: blood. The receptors here all came from a woman under 30 in good health.

The chain is built from TRBV10-2 and TRBJ2-7; TRBD1 is a possible D gene (5 bases). Trimming removed 1 base from V and 9 bases from J, with 19 bases in between. CDR1 and CDR2 from the germline V gene are WSHSY and SAAADI. The CDR3 runs to 15 residues. CDR3 region: CASSEYDSRPGVQYF. The CDR3 bases are TGCGCCAGCAGTGAGTACGACAGCCGACCTGGGGTGCAGTACTTC.

The chain joins TRBV10-3 to TRBJ1-6; 11 positions agree with TRBD1. The germline V gene encodes CDR1 ENHRY and CDR2 SYGVKD. The CDR3 has 12 amino acids. After removal of 9 bases from V and 10 bases from J, the junction contained 2 bases not matched to a gene. CDR3 sequence reads: CAMGTGGSPLHF. The DNA for the CDR3 is TGTGCCATGGGGACAGGGGGATCACCCCTCCACTTT.

The chain couples TRBV7-9 to TRBJ2-2, with unresolved D. The CDR3 is made up of 15 amino acids. V was clipped by 6 bases and J by 7 bases, with 18 bases between them. Germline CDR1 and CDR2: SEHNR and FQNEAQ (reference sequence). Written as DNA, the CDR3 is TGTGCCAGCAGGGAGAAGTATCCCCTCCACGGGGAGCTGTTTTTT. This sequence encodes CASREKYPLHGELFF.